A single sample gave rise to the 18 T cell receptor beta chains below, sequenced in a study of CD8 T cells in ankylosing spondylitis. Broader study findings: Ankylosing spondylitis blood seemed to carry a telltale TCR beta motif made of under ten highly homologous variants.

TCRdb redid the calling of the 5' RACE reads with MiXCR, one entry per CDR3 protein. The repertoire has 800,000 to 900,000 distinct CDR3 sequences, around 11% of them found once; the top ten carry approximately 0.46%. The antigens of these receptors remain unknown. The material sequenced was blood, either unsorted or a sorted T cell fraction (not recorded which). These receptors all stem from a male donor with ankylosing spondylitis.

This chain joins TRBV5-8 and TRBJ2-2, with TRBD1 as a possible D gene (6 bases). This CDR3 is built from 14 residues. The germline V and J ends were trimmed by 4 bases and 4 bases, with 11 bases remaining between them. Germline CDR1 SGHTS, CDR2 YDEGEE. This CDR3 reads CASSHPGATGELFF. The CDR3 nucleotides are TGTGCCAGCAGCCATCCAGGGGCCACCGGGGAGCTGTTTTTT.

This clonotype was observed a handful of times. The J gene is TRBJ2-2, the V gene TRBV4-1, with D possibly TRBD1 on 6 matching bases. CDR1 and CDR2 from the germline V gene are MGHRA and YSYEKL. This CDR3 is 16 amino acids long. V dropped 3 bases and J dropped 4 bases, with 15 bases sitting between them. The CDR3 region is CASSQGAKRPTGELFF. For the CDR3, the DNA is TGCGCCAGCAGCCAGGGGGCTAAGAGACCCACCGGGGAGCTGTTTTTT.

The chain uses TRBV6-1 and TRBJ2-3, with unresolved D. Germline assignment: CDR1 MNHNS and CDR2 SASEGT. The length of the CDR3 is 14 residues. V lost 4 bases to trimming and J lost 2 bases, with 10 bases between them. DNA of the CDR3: TGTGCCAGCAGTGGACTTCAATCCACAGATACGCAGTATTTT. It is translated as CASSGLQSTDTQYF.

The CDR3 loop reads CASSPRQGGYTF. The CDR3, as DNA: TGTGCCAGCAGCCCGAGACAGGGTGGCTACACCTTC. This rearrangement joins TRBV7-9 to TRBJ1-2, with 7 bases fitting TRBD1. The V segment lost 5 bases and the J segment 7 bases; nucleotides outside the gene matches: 4. Germline CDR1 is SEHNR and CDR2 is FQNEAQ (reference sequence). This CDR3 region has 12 residues.

This clonotype was observed at least ten times. This rearrangement joins TRBV20-1 to TRBJ1-1; 7 positions match TRBD1. This CDR3 has 14 residues. V was pared by 0 bases and J by 3 bases, with 4 bases of the junction left unmatched. CDR1 DFQATT and CDR2 SNEGSKA come from the germline V gene (reference sequence). CDR3 coding DNA: TGCAGTGCTAGAGAGTCAGGGGGGTACACTGAAGCTTTCTTT. It specifies CSARESGGYTEAFF.

The table lists this clonotype with many counts. The V and J genes are TRBV20-1 and TRBJ2-7; 7 nucleotides match TRBD1. V lost 4 bases, J lost 3 bases, and 0 bases stayed unmatched. Germline CDR1 is DFQATT and CDR2 is SNEGSKA (reference sequence). The CDR3 has 11 residues. The CDR3 sequence: CSATGGYEQYF. The CDR3 DNA reads as TGCAGTGCTACAGGGGGCTACGAGCAGTACTTC.

The table lists this clonotype with a few counts. The chain carries TRBV6-5 and TRBJ1-3; no reliable D call. There are 15 residues in the CDR3. V was pared by 0 bases and J by 0 bases, with 6 bases between. Germline V gene sequence: CDR1 MNHEY, CDR2 SVGAGI. The CDR3 here is CASSYSRTSGNTIYF. CDR3 bases: TGTGCCAGCAGTTACTCCCGCACCTCTGGAAACACCATATATTTT.

V is TRBV11-1 and J is TRBJ1-2; D ambiguous. The CDR3 contains 14 residues. CDR1 SGHAT and CDR2 FQDESV come from the germline V gene (reference sequence). Between the trimmed V and J ends, which lost 2 bases and 7 bases, there was a span of 14 bases. The CDR3 here is CASSLHRGGGGYTF. For the CDR3, the DNA is TGTGCCAGCAGCTTACATCGGGGTGGAGGTGGCTACACCTTC.

The rearrangement links TRBV10-3 to TRBJ1-6, with D tentatively TRBD1 (6 bases). The germline V gene has CDR1 ENHRY and CDR2 SYGVKD. CDR3 size: 16 residues. The V end lost 0 bases, the J end lost 7 bases, and 13 bases lay between the germline ends. The CDR3 loop is CAISESKGTTNSPLHF. The DNA for the CDR3 is TGTGCCATCAGTGAGTCGAAGGGGACAACCAATTCACCCCTCCACTTT.

CDR3 residues: CASSPRRDRDHEQYF. The CDR3 region has the DNA TGTGCCAGCAGCCCACGGCGGGACAGGGACCACGAGCAGTACTTC. The chain recombines TRBV6-1 with TRBJ2-7, with 9 nucleotides matching TRBD1. Germline loops: CDR1 MNHNS, CDR2 SASEGT. CDR3 size: 15 residues. The V segment lost 6 bases and the J segment 5 bases; nucleotides outside the gene matches: 11.

The sample holds many counts of this clonotype. The chain is built from TRBV9 and TRBJ1-3; unclear D gene. The V end was cut by 0 bases, the J end by 4 bases, with 2 bases between. The germline V gene has CDR1 SGDLS and CDR2 YYNGEE. The length of the CDR3 is 12 residues. CDR3 coding DNA: TGTGCCAGCAGCGTAGAGGGAAACACCATATATTTT. Protein product: CASSVEGNTIYF.

V and J are TRBV15 and TRBJ2-7; TRBD1 aligns across 9 bases. The CDR3 has 13 amino acids. Germline V gene sequence: CDR1 LNHNV, CDR2 YYDKDF (reference sequence). V was clipped by 6 bases and J by 2 bases; unmatched bases: 2. In DNA, the CDR3 is TGTGCCACCAGGGGGACAGGGACCTACGAGCAGTACTTC. It translates to CATRGTGTYEQYF.

The CDR3 DNA is TGTGCCAGCAGCCCCAGCCTAGCGGGTAGTTACGAGCAGTACTTC. Its protein product is CASSPSLAGSYEQYF. The rearrangement links TRBV9 to TRBJ2-7, with TRBD2 matching over 8 bases. The CDR3 has 15 residues. J was trimmed by 4 bases and V by 4 bases; bases with no gene match: 10. CDR1 and CDR2 from the germline V gene are SGDLS and YYNGEE.

This clonotype was seen many times. The chain recombines TRBV20-1 with TRBJ2-7; D might be TRBD1 or TRBD2, each matching 5 bases. The CDR3 sequence is 12 residues long. Looked up from germline, CDR1 is DFQATT and CDR2 is SNEGSKA (reference sequence). Trimming cost V 2 bases and J 2 bases, with 7 bases left between them. CDR3: CSARRGPYEQYF. The CDR3 coding sequence is TGCAGTGCTAGACGGGGCCCCTACGAGCAGTACTTC.

The chain is built from TRBV6-1 and TRBJ2-7; D call uncertain. V dropped 3 bases and J dropped 5 bases, with 17 bases sitting between them. The CDR3 covers 15 residues. Per the germline V gene, CDR1 is MNHNS and CDR2 is SASEGT. CDR3: CASSERRVRVNEQYF. DNA for the CDR3: TGTGCCAGCAGTGAGAGAAGGGTTCGGGTAAACGAGCAGTACTTC.

The sample holds a few counts of this clonotype. The chain has TRBV15 and TRBJ2-4, with D perhaps TRBD2 (6 bases). Trimming shortened V by 1 base and J by 8 bases, and 12 bases separated the two germline ends. Germline V gene lookup returns CDR1 LNHNV and CDR2 YYDKDF (reference sequence). The CDR3 spans 14 residues. CDR3 region: CATSRGGGVDIQYF. In DNA, the CDR3 is TGTGCCACCAGCAGAGGCGGAGGGGTGGACATTCAGTACTTC.

This clonotype was counted a few times. The chain uses TRBV27 and TRBJ1-1; 10 nucleotides line up with TRBD1. The germline V gene encodes CDR1 MNHEY and CDR2 SMNVEV (reference sequence). The CDR3 totals 15 residues. V dropped 4 bases and J dropped 11; count of bases not matched to a gene: 13. CDR3 in amino acids: CASSYYRDRGKEAFF. The CDR3 DNA is TGTGCCAGCAGTTACTACCGGGACAGGGGTAAGGAGGCTTTCTTT.

The V call is TRBV5-4, the J call TRBJ2-2; D is unclear. The germline V gene encodes CDR1 SGHNT and CDR2 YYREEE (reference sequence). The CDR3 covers 16 residues. With 0 bases removed from V and 8 bases from J, the gap between germline ends came to 17 bases. Written as DNA, the CDR3 is TGTGCCAGCAGCTTGGCGCCCTTCCGGGCGCCGGGGGAGCTGTTTTTT. Translated, it gives CASSLAPFRAPGELFF.